This T cell receptor (beta chain) was profiled in a study of human T cells and chemical hapten exposure. On this clonotype: No antigen is known for it.

A single record per CDR3 protein comes from TCRdb applying MiXCR to the RACE reads. This table has over 50,000 distinct CDR3 sequences, around 10% appearing once. Whole-study results and caveats: TCRs exceeding a frequency of 1 in 1000 stayed unchanged under DPC sensitization.

There are 19 residues in the CDR3. Trimming at V came to 4 bases and at J to 9 bases, leaving 26 bases not matched to a gene. Per the germline V gene, CDR1 is SGHRS and CDR2 is YFSETQ. The time point denotes: patch test 1, 2 weeks after DPC sensitization. The sample's treatment: therapeutic diphenylcyclopropenone sensitization with weekly scalp DPC. It was unfractionated whole blood from which total RNA was extracted. The chain uses TRBV5-1 and TRBJ2-3; 7 nucleotides agree with TRBD2. The receptor was derived from a woman between 35 and 50 years old with alopecia areata. Some clones in this sample may be carry-over from other donors' samples. The sequencing used whole blood, collected in connection with sensitization to the hapten diphenylcyclopropenone (DPC). In DNA form, the CDR3 reads TGCGCCAGCAGCCCGTCTAGCGGACCAGTTATTAGCCACAGATACACGCAGTATTTT. It is translated as CASSPSSGPVISHRYTQYF.